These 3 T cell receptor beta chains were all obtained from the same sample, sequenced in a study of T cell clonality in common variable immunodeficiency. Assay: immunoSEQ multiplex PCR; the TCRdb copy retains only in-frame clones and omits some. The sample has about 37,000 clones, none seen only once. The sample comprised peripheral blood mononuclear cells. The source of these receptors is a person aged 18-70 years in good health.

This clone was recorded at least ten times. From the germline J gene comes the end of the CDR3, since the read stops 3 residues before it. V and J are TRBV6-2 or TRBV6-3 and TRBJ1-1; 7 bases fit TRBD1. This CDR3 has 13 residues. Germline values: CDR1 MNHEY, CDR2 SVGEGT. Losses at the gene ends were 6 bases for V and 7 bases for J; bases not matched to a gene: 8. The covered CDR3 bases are TGTGCCAGCAGATCACAGGGGTACGTTGAA. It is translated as CASRSQGYVE. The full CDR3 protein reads CASRSQGYVEAFF.

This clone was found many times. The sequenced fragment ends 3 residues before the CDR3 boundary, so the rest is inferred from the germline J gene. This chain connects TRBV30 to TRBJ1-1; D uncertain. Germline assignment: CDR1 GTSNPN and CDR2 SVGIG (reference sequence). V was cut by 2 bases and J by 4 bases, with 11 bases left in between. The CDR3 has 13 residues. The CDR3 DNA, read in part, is TGTGCCTGGAGTTCGACGGCGGGCACTGAA. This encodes CAWSSTAGTE. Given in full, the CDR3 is CAWSSTAGTEAFF.

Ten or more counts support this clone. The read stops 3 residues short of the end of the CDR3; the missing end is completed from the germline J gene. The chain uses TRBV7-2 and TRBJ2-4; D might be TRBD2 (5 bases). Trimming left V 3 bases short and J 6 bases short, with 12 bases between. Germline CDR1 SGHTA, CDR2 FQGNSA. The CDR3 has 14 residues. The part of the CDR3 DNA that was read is TGTGCCAGCAGCTTTCTCTCCCGGGGAAACATT. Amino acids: CASSFLSRGNI. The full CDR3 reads CASSFLSRGNIQYF.